These 27 T cell receptor beta chains were all obtained from the same sample, sequenced in a study of CD8 T cells in Susac syndrome. RNA totalling about 0.5 to 1 ug underwent reverse transcription with random hexamers. MiXCR, applied by TCRdb to the immunoSEQ multiplex PCR reads, yields one record per CDR3 protein. The sample carries some 210,000 distinct CDR3 sequences, approximately 94% recorded once. Sequencing was carried out using CD4+ T cells from PBMCs. The receptors originated from a human donor with Susac syndrome.

The CDR3 reads CASSFGRGNTEAFF. CDR3 in DNA: TGTGCCAGCAGTTTTGGTAGGGGCAACACTGAAGCTTTCTTT. The V gene is TRBV6-2 or TRBV6-3, the J gene TRBJ1-1, with TRBD1 as a possible D gene (5 bases). This CDR3 region has 14 residues. Germline CDR1 reads MNHEY; CDR2 reads SVGEGT. V was clipped by 4 bases and J by 2 bases, with 11 bases between them.

V gene TRBV12-3 or TRBV12-4 combines with J gene TRBJ1-5, with 7 bases matching TRBD1. V lost 6 bases, J lost 3 bases, and 8 bases stayed unmatched. The CDR3 covers 15 residues. CDR3 sequence: CASSPWGQINQPQHF. CDR3 nucleotides: TGTGCCAGCAGCCCATGGGGACAGATCAATCAGCCCCAGCATTTT.

The chain employs TRBV7-2 and TRBJ2-1, with TRBD2 identical over 10 bases. V lost 1 base to trimming and J lost 9 bases; unmatched junction nucleotides: 9. The CDR3 covers 16 residues. Germline V gene sequence: CDR1 SGHTA, CDR2 FQGNSA. The CDR3: CASSLGPERGGGEQFF. In DNA, the CDR3 is TGTGCCAGCAGCTTAGGCCCCGAGCGGGGGGGCGGTGAGCAGTTCTTC.

This chain connects TRBV5-4 to TRBJ1-1; maybe TRBD1 (5 bases). V lost 0 bases, J lost 7 bases, and 10 bases lay in between. This CDR3 is built from 13 residues. Germline CDR1 SGHNT, CDR2 YYREEE (reference sequence). CDR3 in DNA: TGTGCCAGCAGCTTGGCGGGGGGGATTGAAGCTTTCTTT. Translated: CASSLAGGIEAFF.

The chain has TRBV5-4 and TRBJ1-2; TRBD1 might be the D (6 bases). The length of the CDR3 is 15 residues. Germline values: CDR1 SGHNT, CDR2 YYREEE (reference sequence). Trimming pared 1 base from V and 5 bases from J, leaving 15 bases between. CDR3 sequence: CASSLMGGTYYGYTF. The CDR3 DNA reads as TGTGCCAGCAGCTTGATGGGGGGGACATATTATGGCTACACCTTC.

The rearrangement links TRBV30 to TRBJ1-5; TRBD1 aligns across 7 bases. Germline V CDR1 and CDR2: GTSNPN, SVGIG (reference sequence). V lost 1 base, J lost 7 bases, and 4 bases stayed unmatched. This CDR3 has 13 residues. The CDR3, as DNA: TGTGCCTGGAGTGGGCAGGGGGGACAGCCCCAGCATTTT. Protein product: CAWSGQGGQPQHF.

The rearrangement joins TRBV28 to TRBJ1-6, with 10 bases that match TRBD1. CDR3 size: 15 residues. In germline, CDR1 is MDHEN, CDR2 SYDVKM. The ends lost 5 bases at V and 8 bases at J; junction bases unmatched: 6. The CDR3 DNA reads TGTGCCAGCAGTCTAGGACAGGGGGTTTATTCACCCCTCCACTTT. Residues: CASSLGQGVYSPLHF.

The chain carries TRBV4-1 and TRBJ2-7, with no clear D. Trimming removed 4 bases at V and 2 bases at J, with 12 bases between. Germline V lookup: CDR1 MGHRA, CDR2 YSYEKL. CDR3 length: 14 amino acids. CDR3 nucleotide sequence: TGCGCCAGCAGCCTGGAAAAGGGTCCCTACGAGCAGTACTTC. Translation: CASSLEKGPYEQYF.

The chain combines TRBV20-1 with TRBJ2-1; D uncertain. Germline lookup yields CDR1 DFQATT and CDR2 SNEGSKA (reference sequence). The ends were cut back, 0 bases at V and 5 bases at J, with 11 bases in the middle. CDR3 length: 14 residues. Written as DNA, the CDR3 is TGCAGTGCTAGAGATCCCGGCAAGGACAATGAGCAGTTCTTC. This codes for CSARDPGKDNEQFF.

The chain recombines TRBV10-3 with TRBJ1-2; D is possibly TRBD1 (5 bases). Germline V gives CDR1 ENHRY, CDR2 SYGVKD. This CDR3 is built from 13 residues. Deletions cut 5 bases from V and 5 bases from J, with 12 bases between. The DNA of the CDR3 is TGTGCCATCAGTTCCGGGACGGAGTATGGCTACACCTTC. Translation gives CAISSGTEYGYTF.

The chain employs TRBV20-1 and TRBJ2-7, with D possibly matching TRBD1 (6 bases). CDR1 is DFQATT, CDR2 SNEGSKA, per germline (reference sequence). V was cut by 0 bases and J by 2 bases, with 14 bases left in between. The CDR3 sequence is 15 residues long. This CDR3 is CSARESTGRPYEQYF. Written as DNA, the CDR3 is TGCAGTGCTAGAGAGAGTACAGGGCGCCCCTACGAGCAGTACTTC.

V usage is TRBV28 and J usage is TRBJ2-5, with 8 nucleotides matching TRBD2. Looked up from germline, CDR1 is MDHEN and CDR2 is SYDVKM. Trimming at V came to 6 bases and at J to 3 bases, leaving 3 bases not matched to a gene. The CDR3 loop spans 13 amino acids. The CDR3 loop is CASRYSGEETQYF. The CDR3 DNA follows: TGTGCCAGCAGATATAGCGGGGAAGAGACCCAGTACTTC. The variable domain in full, with the rest retrieved from reference TRBV28 and TRBJ2-5, is DVKVTQSSRYLVKRTGEKVFLECVQDMDHENMFWYRQDPGLGLRLIYFSYDVKMKEKGDIPEGYSVSREKKERFSLILESASTNQTSMYLCASRYSGEETQYFGPGTRLLVL.

CDR3 amino acids: CASSRRLRGGTDTQYF. The CDR3 coding sequence is TGTGCCAGCAGCCGGAGGTTAAGGGGTGGGACAGATACGCAGTATTTT. This chain links TRBV3-1 with TRBJ2-3, with D perhaps assigned TRBD1 or TRBD2 (5 bases each). The CDR3 loop spans 16 amino acids. Looked up from germline, CDR1 is LGHDT and CDR2 is YNNKEL (reference sequence). V gave up 4 bases and J gave up 3 bases, with 17 bases separating them.

The J gene is TRBJ1-2, the V gene TRBV5-1, with 7 nucleotides matching TRBD1. Germline-derived CDR1 and CDR2 are SGHRS and YFSETQ. The ends lost 2 bases at V and 1 base at J; junction bases unmatched: 5. The CDR3 loop spans 15 amino acids. Written as DNA, the CDR3 is TGCGCCAGCAGCTTTGGGGCAGGGGGTAACTATGGCTACACCTTC. Translated, it gives CASSFGAGGNYGYTF.

The V and J genes are TRBV20-1 and TRBJ2-1; TRBD1 agrees at 9 bases. J was trimmed by 5 bases and V by 5 bases; bases with no gene match: 7. This CDR3 is 14 amino acids long. The V gene's germline CDR1 is DFQATT and CDR2 SNEGSKA (reference sequence). CDR3 DNA: TGCAGTGCTCTGGGACAGGGACTCCACAATGAGCAGTTCTTC. Its translation is CSALGQGLHNEQFF.

Here the CDR3 reads CASSPFSSGNQPQHF. The CDR3 DNA reads TGTGCCAGCAGCCCGTTCTCTAGTGGCAATCAGCCCCAGCATTTT. The J gene is TRBJ1-5, the V gene TRBV11-2; D remains ambiguous. The CDR3 is 15 amino acids. V lost 5 bases, J lost 2 bases, and 13 bases lay in between. Germline values: CDR1 SGHAT, CDR2 FQNNGV.

This chain links TRBV19 with TRBJ1-1, with TRBD1 matching 8 bases. Germline CDR1 and CDR2: LNHDA and SQIVND (reference sequence). This CDR3 is built from 15 residues. With V trimmed by 4 bases and J by 6 bases, 10 bases remained unmatched. The CDR3 DNA follows: TGTGCCAGTAGTAAGCAGCCAGGGGGCTGGTCTGAAGCTTTCTTT. Protein: CASSKQPGGWSEAFF.

The chain couples TRBV12-3 or TRBV12-4 to TRBJ2-7; TRBD1 is a possible D gene (6 bases). CDR3 length: 16 residues. Deletions cut 3 bases from V and 3 bases from J, with 18 bases between. The CDR3 spells CASSFPTQTGRYEQYF. The CDR3 DNA is TGTGCCAGCAGTTTCCCGACGCAGACAGGTCGCTACGAGCAGTACTTC.

This clonotype was observed a few times. This chain connects TRBV15 to TRBJ2-4; D unclear. The CDR3 loop spans 17 amino acids. CDR1 and CDR2 from the germline V gene are LNHNV and YYDKDF (reference sequence). V lost 1 base and J 4 bases, leaving 17 bases between the germline ends. The CDR3 coding sequence is TGTGCCACCAGCAGAGTCCCCCGGAAATCATTTAAAAACATTCAGTACTTC. Translating it yields CATSRVPRKSFKNIQYF. Combining the CDR3 with reference TRBV15 and TRBJ2-4 gives the whole variable domain DAMVIQNPRYQVTQFGKPVTLSCSQTLNHNVMYWYQQKSSQAPKLLFHYYDKDFNNEADTPDNFQSRRPNTSFCFLDIRSPGLGDTAMYLCATSRVPRKSFKNIQYFGAGTRLSVL.

This sequence joins TRBV19 and TRBJ1-2; possibly TRBD1 for D (6 bases). Germline CDR1 reads LNHDA; CDR2 reads SQIVND (reference sequence). Trimming stripped 6 bases from V and 1 base from J, with 6 bases between. This CDR3 spans 12 amino acids. CDR3 bases: TGTGCCAGTAGAGGGGGTAACTATGGCTACACCTTC. It encodes CASRGGNYGYTF.

This chain connects TRBV19 to TRBJ1-5; D gene unclear. The CDR3 extends over 15 amino acids. Between the trimmed V and J ends, which lost 7 bases and 8 bases, there was a span of 21 bases. Germline loops: CDR1 LNHDA, CDR2 SQIVND (reference sequence). The CDR3 region has the DNA TGTGCCAGTACCATCAGGAAGGGAACATTTGAGCCCCAGCATTTT. Translation gives CASTIRKGTFEPQHF.

The V and J genes are TRBV6-6 and TRBJ2-7, with 8 positions matching TRBD1. Trimming removed 6 bases from V and 0 bases from J; junction bases left unmatched: 4. CDR1 MNHNY and CDR2 SVGAGI come from the germline V gene (reference sequence). This CDR3 has 14 amino acids. The CDR3 here is CASRPGGGSYEQYF. In DNA, the CDR3 is TGTGCCAGCAGACCAGGGGGCGGCTCCTACGAGCAGTACTTC.

CDR3 nucleotide sequence: TGCGCCAGCAGCCTACAGGGCAGTGGGGAGACCCAGTACTTC. Residues: CASSLQGSGETQYF. This chain connects TRBV5-1 to TRBJ2-5, with D perhaps matching TRBD1 (6 bases). Deletions cut 4 bases from V and 5 bases from J, with 15 bases between. CDR1 is SGHRS, CDR2 YFSETQ, per germline. There are 14 residues in the CDR3.

The chain links TRBV6-5 to TRBJ2-3; 10 bases map to TRBD2. The CDR3 loop spans 16 amino acids. J gave up 4 bases and V 2 bases, and 6 bases lay outside the gene matches. Germline lookup yields CDR1 MNHEY and CDR2 SVGAGI. As DNA, the CDR3 is TGTGCCAGCAGTTACGTACTAGCGGGGTCGGCAGATACGCAGTATTTT. This sequence encodes CASSYVLAGSADTQYF.

The V gene is TRBV5-1, the J gene TRBJ1-1; D is uncertain. V lost 7 bases, J lost 1 base, and 11 bases lay in between. The CDR3 is made up of 13 amino acids. Germline lookup yields CDR1 SGHRS and CDR2 YFSETQ. In DNA form, the CDR3 reads TGCGCCAGCGCGCGGCAGGCGAACACTGAAGCTTTCTTT. It encodes CASARQANTEAFF.

CDR3 loop: CASSVGPDTQYF. CDR3 DNA: TGTGCCAGCAGCGTAGGCCCTGATACGCAGTATTTT. The chain has TRBV9 and TRBJ2-3; D unresolved. The CDR3 loop spans 12 amino acids. CDR1 and CDR2 (germline): SGDLS, YYNGEE. The V end was cut by 0 bases, the J end by 6 bases, with 5 bases between.

V usage is TRBV24-1 and J usage is TRBJ2-6; 9 bases line up with TRBD1. The CDR3 consists of 18 residues. J gave up 1 base and V 4 bases, and 7 bases lay outside the gene matches. CDR1 is KGHDR and CDR2 is SFDVKD in the germline V gene. CDR3 bases: TGTGCCACCAGTGACGGACAGGGGCCACTTTCTGGGGCCAACGTCCTGACTTTC. Amino acid sequence: CATSDGQGPLSGANVLTF.